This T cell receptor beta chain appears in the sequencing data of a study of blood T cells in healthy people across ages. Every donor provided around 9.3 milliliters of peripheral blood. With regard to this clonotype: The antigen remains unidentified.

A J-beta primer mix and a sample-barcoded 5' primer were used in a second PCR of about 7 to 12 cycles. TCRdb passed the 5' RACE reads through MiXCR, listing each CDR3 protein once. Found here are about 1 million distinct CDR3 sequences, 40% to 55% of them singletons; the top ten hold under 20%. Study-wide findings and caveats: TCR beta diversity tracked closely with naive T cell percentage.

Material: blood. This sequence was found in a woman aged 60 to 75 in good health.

In nucleotides, the CDR3 is TGCAGTGCTAGAGATATAACTAGCGAGTCCGGTGAGCAGTACTTC. The encoded protein is CSARDITSESGEQYF. The chain employs TRBV20-1 and TRBJ2-5; 7 bases are shared with TRBD2. The germline CDR1 and CDR2 sequences are DFQATT and SNEGSKA (reference sequence). J was trimmed by 11 bases and V by 0 bases; bases with no gene match: 15. The CDR3 totals 15 residues.